Reported below is one T cell receptor (beta chain). The source of the sample is a study of control samples from healthy donors and cancer patients. Assay used: immunoSEQ multiplex PCR; TCRdb lists only in-frame clones, some missing. The sample records 150,000 to 200,000 clones, about 86% being singletons. The CDR3 runs 16 residues. Losses at the gene ends were 0 bases for V and 5 bases for J; bases not matched to a gene: 6. The germline gives CDR1 SGDLS, CDR2 YYNGEE. The receptor's source is a man aged 18 to 30 in good health. Material: blood. V usage is TRBV9 and J usage is TRBJ1-2; TRBD1 aligns across 11 bases. DNA for the CDR3: TGTGCCAGCAGCGTAGAAGGACAGGGGGCTGGTTATGGCTACACCTTC. It is translated as CASSVEGQGAGYGYTF.